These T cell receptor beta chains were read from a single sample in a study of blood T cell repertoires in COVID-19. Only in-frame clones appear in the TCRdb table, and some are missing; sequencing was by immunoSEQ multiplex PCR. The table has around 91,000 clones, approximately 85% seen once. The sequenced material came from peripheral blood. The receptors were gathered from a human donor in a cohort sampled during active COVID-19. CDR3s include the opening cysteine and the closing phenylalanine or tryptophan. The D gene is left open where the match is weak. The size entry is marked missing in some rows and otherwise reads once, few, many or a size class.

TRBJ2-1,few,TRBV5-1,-,TGCGCCAGCAGCTTCTCGAGGAGCTCCTACAATGAGCAGTTCTTC,CASSFSRSSYNEQFF
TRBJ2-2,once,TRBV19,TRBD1,TGTGCCAGCAGTATTACAGGGGCCAACACCGGGGAGCTGTTTTTT,CASSITGANTGELFF
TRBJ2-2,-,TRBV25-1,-,TGTGCCAGCAGTGAATATTCCAGGGGCCCGAACACCGGGGAGCTGTTTTTT,CASSEYSRGPNTGELFF
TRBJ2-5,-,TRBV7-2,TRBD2,TGTGCCAGCAGCTTAGGATTCAGCGGGAGTAAGACCCAGTACTTC,CASSLGFSGSKTQYF
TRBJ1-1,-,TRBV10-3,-,TGTGCCATCACTAGAGAGGGTCCGGGCACTGAAGCTTTCTTT,CAITREGPGTEAFF
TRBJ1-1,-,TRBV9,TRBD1,TGTGCCAGCAGCGGCCGACAGGGTCACGCTGAAGCTTTCTTT,CASSGRQGHAEAFF
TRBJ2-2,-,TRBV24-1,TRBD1,TGTGCCACCAGAGGACAGGCCTTCACCGGGGAGCTGTTTTTT,CATRGQAFTGELFF
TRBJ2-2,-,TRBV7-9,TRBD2,TGTGCCAGCAGCCCACCGGGGGGAAGGAACACCGGGGAGCTGTTTTTT,CASSPPGGRNTGELFF
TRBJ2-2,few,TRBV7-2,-,TGTGCCAGCAGCCTAGCACGCAGGGGACAGCTGTTTTTT,CASSLARRGQLFF
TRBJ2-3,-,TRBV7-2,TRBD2,TGTGCCAGCAGCAAATTCGGGGGGGCCCCAGATACGCAGTATTTT,CASSKFGGAPDTQYF
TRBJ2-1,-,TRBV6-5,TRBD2,TGTGCCAGCAGTTGGACTAGCGGGGGGAACAATGAGCAGTTCTTC,CASSWTSGGNNEQFF
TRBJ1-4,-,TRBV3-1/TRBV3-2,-,TGTGCCAGCAGCCAAGACAGGTATTCAGCAAAACTGTTTTTT,CASSQDRYSAKLFF
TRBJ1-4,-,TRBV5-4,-,TGTGCCAGCAGCTTGGACAGGGATGAAAAACTGTTTTTT,CASSLDRDEKLFF
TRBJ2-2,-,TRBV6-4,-,TGTGCCAGCAGGGACCGACAGGCGGACCCCATACCGAACACCGGGGAGCTGTTTTTT,CASRDRQADPIPNTGELFF
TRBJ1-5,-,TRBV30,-,TGTGCCTGGAGGGCCGGGGGACCTAGGGAGCCCCAGCATTTT,CAWRAGGPREPQHF
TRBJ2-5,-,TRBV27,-,TGTGCCAGCAGATCCGCCAGTGAGACCCAGTACTTC,CASRSASETQYF
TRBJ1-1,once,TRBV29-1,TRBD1,TGCAGTGCAACCGGGACAGCTAACACTGAAGCTTTCTTT,CSATGTANTEAFF
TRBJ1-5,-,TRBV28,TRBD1,TGTGCCAGCGCTACAGGGGATTTGAGCAATCAGCCCCAGCATTTT,CASATGDLSNQPQHF
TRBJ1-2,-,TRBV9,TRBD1,TGTGCCAGCAGCGTCATGACAGGGGTTGACTATGGCTACACCTTC,CASSVMTGVDYGYTF
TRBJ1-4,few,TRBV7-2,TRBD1,TGTGCCAGCACCCTTGGTGGGACAGGGGTTGAAAAACTGTTTTTT,CASTLGGTGVEKLFF
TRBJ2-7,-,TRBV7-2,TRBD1,TGTGCCAGCAGTATCGACAGGGCTGGAGAGCAGTACTTC,CASSIDRAGEQYF
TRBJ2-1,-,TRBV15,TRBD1,TGTGCCACCAGCAGGGTGGGACAGGGGGCTTTATCGGAGCAGTTCTTC,CATSRVGQGALSEQFF
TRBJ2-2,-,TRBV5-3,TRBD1,TGTGCCAGAAGCTTGGTAAGGGGGCGAGCCGGGGAGCTGTTTTTT,CARSLVRGRAGELFF
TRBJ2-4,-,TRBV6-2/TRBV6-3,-,TGTGCCAGCAGTACCCCAGGGCTAGCCAAAAACATTCAGTACTTC,CASSTPGLAKNIQYF
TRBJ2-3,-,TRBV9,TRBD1,TGTGCCAGCAGCGTAGTGGGACAGGGGATCACAGATACGCAGTATTTT,CASSVVGQGITDTQYF
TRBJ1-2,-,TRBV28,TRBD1,TGTGCCAGCAGTGACGGACAGGGCATAAATGGCTACACCTTC,CASSDGQGINGYTF
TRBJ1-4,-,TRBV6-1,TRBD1,TGTGCCAGCAGTGAGCCCCGGACAGGGCGGAGGTCTAATGAAAAACTGTTTTTT,CASSEPRTGRRSNEKLFF
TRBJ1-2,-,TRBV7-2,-,TGTGCCAGCAGCCGTACCCGAGCCTCGTCCACCTTC,CASSRTRASSTF
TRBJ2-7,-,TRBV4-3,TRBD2,TGCGCCAGCAGCCAGTTAGCGGGGGACTTCTCCTACGAGCAGTACTTC,CASSQLAGDFSYEQYF
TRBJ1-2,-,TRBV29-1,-,TGCAGCGTTCTAGACAGAAACTATGGCTACACCTTC,CSVLDRNYGYTF
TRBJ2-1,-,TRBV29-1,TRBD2,TGCAGCGTCCTGACTAGCGGGGGAGTCTACAATGAGCAGTTCTTC,CSVLTSGGVYNEQFF
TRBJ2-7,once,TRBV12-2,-,TGTGCAAGTCGCCGAGGGAGGGCCAGCACCTACGAGCAGTACTTC,CASRRGRASTYEQYF
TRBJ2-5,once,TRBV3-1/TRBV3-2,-,TGTGCCAGCTTACGGGGTTCCCTCCAAGAGACCCAGTACTTC,CASLRGSLQETQYF
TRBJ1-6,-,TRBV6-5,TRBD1,TGTGCCAGCAGCGGACAGGGAGGCAATTCACCCCTCCACTTT,CASSGQGGNSPLHF
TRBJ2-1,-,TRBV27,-,TGTGCCAGCAGTGGGATCGGCGGGGACTCCTACAATGAGCAGTTCTTC,CASSGIGGDSYNEQFF
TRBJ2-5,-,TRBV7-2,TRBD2,TGTGCCAGCAGCTTGATGCGAAGCGGGAGGCGGGAGACCCAGTACTTC,CASSLMRSGRRETQYF
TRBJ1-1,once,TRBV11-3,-,TGTGCCAGCAGGGAGTTCATGAACACTGAAGCTTTCTTT,CASREFMNTEAFF
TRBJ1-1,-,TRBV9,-,TGTGCCAGCAGCGCCGAGGGGGTGAACACTGAAGCTTTCTTT,CASSAEGVNTEAFF
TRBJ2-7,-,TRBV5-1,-,TGCGCCAGCAGCTACCGGGACTTCTTATACGAGCAGTACTTC,CASSYRDFLYEQYF
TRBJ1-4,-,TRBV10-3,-,TGTGCCATCAGTGAGTCGGGCAGAACTAATGAAAAACTGTTTTTT,CAISESGRTNEKLFF
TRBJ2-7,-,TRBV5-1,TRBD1,TGCGCCAGCAGCCAAACCCCGCTGGGGACAGGCTCCTACGAGCAGTACTTC,CASSQTPLGTGSYEQYF
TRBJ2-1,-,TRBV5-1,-,TGCGCCAGCAGCTTGGGGTCGAGCTCCTACAATGAGCAGTTCTTC,CASSLGSSSYNEQFF
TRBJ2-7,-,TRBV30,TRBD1,TGTGCCTGGGGGACAGGGGGCAATGTAGACGAGCAGTACTTC,CAWGTGGNVDEQYF
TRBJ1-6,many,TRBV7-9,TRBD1,TGTGCCAGCAGCCGACAGGGGGCAGAATCACCCCTCCACTTT,CASSRQGAESPLHF
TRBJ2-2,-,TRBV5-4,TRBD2,TGTGCCAGCAGCTTGGAACTAGCGGGAGCCGGGGAGCTGTTTTTT,CASSLELAGAGELFF
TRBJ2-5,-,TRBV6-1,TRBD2,TGTGCCAGCAGTGAAACTAGCGGGCCGCAAGGGACCCAGTACTTC,CASSETSGPQGTQYF
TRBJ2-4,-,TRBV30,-,TGTGCCTGGAGCTCTGGGGCCGTGGGCATTCAGTACTTC,CAWSSGAVGIQYF
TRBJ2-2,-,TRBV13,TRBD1,TGTGCCAGCAGCTCGGACAGGGTTACCGGGGAGCTGTTTTTT,CASSSDRVTGELFF